The clone carrying this T cell receptor beta chain was seen many times. Its antigen is as yet unknown. This record belongs to a study of T cells in Graves' hyperthyroidism and ophthalmopathy. Broader study findings: In the blood, most expanded thyroid clonotypes above 0.001 appeared as well.

Germline values: CDR1 KGHDR, CDR2 SFDVKD. The V and J ends lost 4 bases and 1 base respectively, with 21 bases between them. CDR3 length: 18 residues. RNA transcripts gave rise to amplified TCR beta CDR3 regions. TCR CDR3 underwent first-round RT-PCR with the HTBI primer set. TCRdb reprocessed the multiplex PCR reads via MiXCR and lists one record per CDR3 protein. Here the sample spans 400,000 to 500,000 distinct CDR3 sequences, 14% being singletons. The V and J genes are TRBV24-1 and TRBJ1-1, with D maybe TRBD1 (6 bases). Material for sequencing was blood. This TCR came from a young woman with Graves' hyperthyroidism. CDR3 coding DNA: TGTGCCACCAGTGACCAAACTTCCTTGGGGGGCGAGAACACTGAAGCTTTCTTT. Protein: CATSDQTSLGGENTEAFF.